The T cell receptor (beta chain) under discussion was sequenced for a study of cytomegalovirus exposure and HLA in healthy donors. General study points: What a later analysis reportedly showed was that an Asian-associated ancestry cluster had fewer N-insertions than the roughly 720-donor mean. For most TCR sequences rarity was the rule, although some public TCRs occurred in many donors. The majority of CMV-associated TCR beta chains were reported as apparently HLA-restricted in a later analysis.

A remark on this clone: The antigen is not known.

Vbeta (60) and Jbeta (13) primers were used in the PCR. Here immunoSEQ multiplex PCR was the method, and the copy in TCRdb shows in-frame clones only, minus some. The sample lists roughly 110,000 clones, under 90% seen once, with 2% to 3% in the top ten. Sequencing was carried out using PBMCs. This receptor was identified in a woman between 18 and 30 years old in good health and CMV-seronegative.

The CDR3 protein is CASSCGTGNLCATNEKLFF. CDR3 nucleotide sequence: TGTGCCAGCAGTTGCGGGACAGGGAATCTATGTGCAACTAATGAAAAACTGTTTTTT. The chain employs TRBV6-8 and TRBJ1-4; 9 bases map to TRBD1. This CDR3 has 19 residues. The V and J ends lost 4 bases and 0 bases, in that order; junction bases with no gene match: 12. Germline values: CDR1 MNHGY, CDR2 SAAAGT.